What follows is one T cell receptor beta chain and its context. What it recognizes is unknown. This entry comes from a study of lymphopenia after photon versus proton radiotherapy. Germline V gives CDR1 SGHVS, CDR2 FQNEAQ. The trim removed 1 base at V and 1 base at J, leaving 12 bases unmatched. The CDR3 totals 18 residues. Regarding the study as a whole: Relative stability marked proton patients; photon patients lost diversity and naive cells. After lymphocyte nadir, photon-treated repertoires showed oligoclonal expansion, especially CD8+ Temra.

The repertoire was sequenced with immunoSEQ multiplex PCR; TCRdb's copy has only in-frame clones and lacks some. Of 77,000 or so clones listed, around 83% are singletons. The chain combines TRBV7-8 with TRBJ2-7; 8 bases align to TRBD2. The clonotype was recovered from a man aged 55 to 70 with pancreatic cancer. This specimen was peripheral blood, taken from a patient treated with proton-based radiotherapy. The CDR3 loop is CASSLGGGSGMLSYEQYF. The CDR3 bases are TGTGCCAGCAGCTTAGGAGGAGGTAGCGGGATGTTGTCCTACGAGCAGTACTTC.